Listed below are T cell receptor beta chains from one sample, sequenced in a study of Graves' ophthalmopathy and Graves' hyperthyroidism. MiXCR was run by TCRdb on the multiplex PCR reads, yielding one entry per CDR3 protein. The sample lists hundreds of thousands of distinct CDR3 sequences, around a fifth occurring once. The sequenced sample was peripheral blood. Receptor source: a woman aged 18 to 35 with stable Graves' hyperthyroidism. Some clones in this sample may be carry-over from other donors' samples. Each CDR3 is given with its conserved first and last residue. A D gene is named only where the DNA matches it firmly.

v_call d_call cdr3_aa
TRBV20-1 NA CSARDFSAGYSPLHF
TRBV18 NA CASSPPDRTVPYEQYF
TRBV12-3/TRBV12-4 NA CASSLGPASYGYTF
TRBV20-1 TRBD2 CSARSRITTSHEQYF
TRBV5-1 NA CASSFGGGTEAFF
TRBV18 TRBD1 CASSPTGGSETQYF
TRBV6-2/TRBV6-3 TRBD1 CASSYSSQGARETQYF
TRBV7-3 NA CASSRRGVPGANVLTF
TRBV19 NA CASSLGGLGANTEAFF
TRBV6-1 NA CASSSNGPSEAFF
TRBV28 NA CASSGLVGRLYGYTF
TRBV12-3/TRBV12-4 TRBD1 CASRPGTGDPEAFF
TRBV19 TRBD2 CASSATSGYEQYF
TRBV7-2 TRBD2 CASSRLTSGGGETQYF
TRBV7-9 TRBD1 CASSYDRVGNTEAFF
TRBV11-3 TRBD2 CASATGAGLEQYF
TRBV12-3/TRBV12-4 NA CASSFLADSYEQYF
TRBV12-3/TRBV12-4 NA CASSLWGYGYTF
TRBV11-1 NA CASSLEQSYEQYF
TRBV27 NA CASSFNGGWTEAFF
TRBV30 TRBD1 CAWSTGTAPRTQYF
TRBV7-9 TRBD1 CASSLWDRTYEQYF